These T cell receptor beta chains were read from a single sample in a study of blood T cell repertoires in COVID-19. Clones were read by immunoSEQ multiplex PCR, and TCRdb kept only the in-frame ones, dropping some. The repertoire includes approximately 150,000 clones, more than 80% of them detected once, and about 5.1% sits in the top ten. Sequenced: peripheral blood. These receptors originate from a human donor in a cohort sampled during active COVID-19. CDR3s include the opening cysteine and the closing phenylalanine or tryptophan. Each record gives: D gene, clone size, J gene, V gene, CDR3 DNA, CDR3 protein. D genes are given only for firm matches. Clone size is not always given. Where it is, it says once, few, many or a class for expanded clones.

D: .
size: .
J: TRBJ2-1
V: TRBV6-1
DNA: TGTGCCAGCAGTGAAGGGCGGGGCTCCTACAATGAGCAGTTCTTC
CDR3: CASSEGRGSYNEQFF

D: .
size: .
J: TRBJ2-1
V: TRBV14
DNA: TGTGCCAGCAGCCAAGATAAGCTAGTCGGCCGATTTTACAATGAGCAGTTCTTC
CDR3: CASSQDKLVGRFYNEQFF

D: .
size: .
J: TRBJ1-4
V: TRBV5-1
DNA: TGCGCCAGCACAACAGGGTTTAATGAAAAACTGTTTTTT
CDR3: CASTTGFNEKLFF

D: TRBD1
size: .
J: TRBJ1-2
V: TRBV19
DNA: TGTGCCAGTAGCGGGGACAGGGGCGGCTACACCTTC
CDR3: CASSGDRGGYTF

D: TRBD2
size: .
J: TRBJ2-7
V: TRBV5-1
DNA: TGCGCCAGCAGCCCCGGGGGGGGGAGCGACGAGCAGTACTTC
CDR3: CASSPGGGSDEQYF

D: .
size: .
J: TRBJ2-1
V: TRBV13
DNA: TGTGCCAGCAGCTTAACAGGGAGCGTAACTGGGGAGCAGTTCTTC
CDR3: CASSLTGSVTGEQFF

D: TRBD2
size: .
J: TRBJ2-3
V: TRBV18
DNA: TGTGCCAGCTCACCGGGGGGGAATACGAATACGCAGTATTTT
CDR3: CASSPGGNTNTQYF

D: TRBD1
size: once
J: TRBJ2-4
V: TRBV7-2
DNA: TGTGCCAGCAGCCCGCAGGGGGCGAATGCCAAAAACATTCAGTACTTC
CDR3: CASSPQGANAKNIQYF

D: TRBD2
size: few
J: TRBJ2-3
V: TRBV7-2
DNA: TGTGCCAGCAGCTTAGCCAGCGGGGGCCTCGCAGATACGCAGTATTTT
CDR3: CASSLASGGLADTQYF

D: TRBD1
size: .
J: TRBJ1-2
V: TRBV5-8
DNA: TGTGCCAGCAGCTTCCGGACAGGTGCGGGAACTTATGGCTACACCTTC
CDR3: CASSFRTGAGTYGYTF

D: .
size: few
J: TRBJ1-3
V: TRBV19
DNA: TGTGCCAGTAGTATAGAGGACACTACTGGAAACACCATATATTTT
CDR3: CASSIEDTTGNTIYF

D: TRBD1
size: .
J: TRBJ1-4
V: TRBV7-3
DNA: TGTGCCAAGGGGACAGGGGCGAGCGTTGCAACTAATGAAAAACTGTTTTTT
CDR3: CAKGTGASVATNEKLFF

D: .
size: .
J: TRBJ2-7
V: TRBV2
DNA: TGTGCCAGCAGTGGCCTAATCGCCGACTACGAGCAGTACTTC
CDR3: CASSGLIADYEQYF

D: .
size: .
J: TRBJ1-4
V: TRBV6-5
DNA: TGTGCCAGCAGTTACGGGAGAACTAATGAAAAACTGTTTTTT
CDR3: CASSYGRTNEKLFF

D: .
size: .
J: TRBJ1-2
V: TRBV7-8
DNA: TGTGCCAGCAGCTTAGCATCCGCGGCTGGCTACACCTTC
CDR3: CASSLASAAGYTF

D: TRBD2
size: .
J: TRBJ2-3
V: TRBV5-1
DNA: TGCGCCAGCGTACGACTAGCGGGGGGGCGAGATACGCAGTATTTT
CDR3: CASVRLAGGRDTQYF

D: .
size: .
J: TRBJ2-2
V: TRBV4-1
DNA: TGCGCCAGCAGCCAAGAAGCGCGTTATACCGGGGAGCTGTTTTTT
CDR3: CASSQEARYTGELFF

D: .
size: .
J: TRBJ1-2
V: TRBV19
DNA: TGTGCCAGTAGAAATCAGGGTCAGGGCTACACCTTC
CDR3: CASRNQGQGYTF

D: .
size: .
J: TRBJ2-1
V: TRBV3-1/TRBV3-2
DNA: TGTGCCAGCAGCCAAGATCAGGGATACCCCCACAATGAGCAGTTCTTC
CDR3: CASSQDQGYPHNEQFF

D: .
size: .
J: TRBJ1-2
V: TRBV3-1/TRBV3-2
DNA: TGTGCCAGCAGCCAGGGCCTTTGGATGGAAGGCTACACCTTC
CDR3: CASSQGLWMEGYTF

D: TRBD2
size: .
J: TRBJ2-1
V: TRBV2
DNA: TGTGCCAGCACCCAAGGACTAGCGGGGGGTTATGGTGAGCAGTTCTTC
CDR3: CASTQGLAGGYGEQFF

D: .
size: .
J: TRBJ1-4
V: TRBV3-1/TRBV3-2
DNA: TGTGCCAGCAGCCAAGGGGGAGGAGGGTATGAAAAACTGTTTTTT
CDR3: CASSQGGGGYEKLFF